Reported below is one T cell receptor (beta chain). The data stem from a study of control samples from healthy donors and cancer patients. Germline CDR1 reads MDHEN; CDR2 reads SYDVKM. The V end was cut by 2 bases, the J end by 4 bases, with 6 bases between. This CDR3 spans 13 amino acids. Sequencing used immunoSEQ multiplex PCR; TCRdb keeps in-frame clones, though not all of them. This sample carries 150,000 to 200,000 clones, approximately 95% of them seen once, and the ten largest clones take more than 1.2%. The sequenced sample was blood. V and J are TRBV28 and TRBJ2-1, with unresolved D. This sequence originates from a man aged 18 to 29 in good health. The CDR3: CASSLTRYNEQFF. CDR3 bases: TGTGCCAGCAGTTTAACCCGATACAATGAGCAGTTCTTC.